Below are 16 T cell receptor beta chains sequenced from a single sample in a study of CD8 T cell repertoires and HIV-1 epitope variants. Produced via immunoSEQ multiplex PCR; TCRdb's table is partial and in-frame only. The sample yields about 2,600 clones, about 70% seen once. These receptors lack a known antigen. The sample comprised cultured CD8+ T cells derived from PBMCs. The receptors were sampled from a male donor with HIV.

The gene calls are TRBV7-8 and TRBJ1-4; 11 bases align to TRBD1. The CDR3 length is 17 residues. Trimming took 5 bases from V and 1 from J; bases not matched to a gene: 6. The V gene's germline CDR1 is SGHVS and CDR2 FQNEAQ. The CDR3 loop is CASSPPGQGVTNEKLFF. DNA of the CDR3: TGTGCCAGCAGCCCTCCGGGACAGGGGGTAACTAATGAAAAACTGTTTTTT.

The chain couples TRBV14 to TRBJ1-6; D remains ambiguous. The CDR3 runs 12 residues. The ends were cut back, 0 bases at V and 10 bases at J, with 4 bases in the middle. Germline V gives CDR1 SGHDN, CDR2 FVKESK. CDR3 sequence reads: CASSQEESPLHF. CDR3 in DNA: TGTGCCAGCAGCCAAGAAGAATCACCCCTCCACTTT.

The rearrangement links TRBV5-1 to TRBJ1-2, with a weak D call TRBD1 (5 bases). The CDR3 runs 13 residues. Trimming shortened V by 4 bases and J by 0 bases, and 7 bases separated the two germline ends. Germline assignment: CDR1 SGHRS and CDR2 YFSETQ. The CDR3 region has the DNA TGCGCCAGCAGCGGGGGAACTAACTATGGCTACACCTTC. Translated, it gives CASSGGTNYGYTF.

This rearrangement joins TRBV19 to TRBJ2-1, with a tentative D call TRBD1 (6 bases). This CDR3 contains 17 residues. The V and J ends lost 5 bases and 0 bases respectively, with 17 bases between them. Germline CDR1 is LNHDA and CDR2 is SQIVND (reference sequence). The CDR3 sequence is CASSPGVKTGSYNEQFF. CDR3 nucleotides: TGTGCCAGTAGTCCAGGGGTAAAGACAGGCTCCTACAATGAGCAGTTCTTC.

This clone was counted only a few times. The chain has TRBV29-1 and TRBJ2-5, with 10 bases that match TRBD2. The CDR3 length is 13 residues. Germline V gives CDR1 SQVTM, CDR2 ANQGSEA. Trimming took 6 bases from V and 3 from J; bases not matched to a gene: 4. CDR3 in DNA: TGCAGCGTGGCCCTAGCGGGGGAAGAGACCCAGTACTTC. Translating it yields CSVALAGEETQYF.

The chain is built from TRBV7-6 and TRBJ2-7, with no clear D. The V and J ends lost 2 bases and 1 base respectively, with 9 bases between them. From germline, CDR1 is SGHVS and CDR2 FNYEAQ. This CDR3 is 14 amino acids long. CDR3 region: CASSLLDGSYEQYF. The DNA of the CDR3 is TGTGCCAGCAGCTTACTGGACGGATCCTACGAGCAGTACTTC.

As regards this clone: A junction boundary mismatches the germline segment, possibly from a read error. In nucleotides, the CDR3 is TGTGCCAGCAGTTTGGGGATCTGGGCGTTCTTC. Amino acid sequence: CASSLGIWAFF. The chain recombines TRBV28 with TRBJ1-2, with D unresolved. Germline V gene lookup returns CDR1 MDHEN and CDR2 SYDVKM. The CDR3 length is 11 residues.

As for this clone: One end of the junction does not line up with germline, which may come from a read error. The chain joins TRBV7-9 to TRBJ2-7, with 10 bases identical to TRBD2. CDR1 is SEHNR, CDR2 FQNEAQ, per germline (reference sequence). The length of the CDR3 is 18 residues. This CDR3 is CASSPSGLAEKNSCEQYF. CDR3 DNA sequence: TGTGCCAGCAGCCCCTCAGGACTAGCGGAAAAAAACTCCTGCGAGCAGTACTTC.

The chain joins TRBV4-2 to TRBJ2-3; TRBD2 matches 10 bases. Per the germline V gene, CDR1 is LGHNA and CDR2 is YNFKEQ. CDR3 length equals 17 residues. The junction had 8 bases not matched to a gene; V was cut back by 1 base and J by 4 bases. CDR3: CASSQGAGGSGADTQYF. In DNA, the CDR3 is TGTGCCAGCAGCCAAGGAGCGGGAGGGAGCGGGGCAGATACGCAGTATTTT.

This chain connects TRBV6-5 to TRBJ2-1, with 10 bases matching TRBD2. This CDR3 has 16 amino acids. CDR1 is MNHEY and CDR2 is SVGAGI in the germline V gene. The ends lost 0 bases at V and 5 bases at J; junction bases unmatched: 4. DNA for the CDR3: TGTGCCAGCAGTTACTCGCCTAGCGGGGGACACAATGAGCAGTTCTTC. Translation: CASSYSPSGGHNEQFF.

This clone was observed once. This sequence joins TRBV5-6 and TRBJ1-1, with D possibly TRBD1 on 5 matching bases. V gave up 5 bases and J gave up 1 base, with 21 bases separating them. Germline lookup yields CDR1 SGHDT and CDR2 YYEEEE. The length of the CDR3 is 17 residues. The CDR3 region has the DNA TGTGCCAGCAGTTCTTCCTCCCGTGGGACTTGGAACACTGAAGCTTTCTTT. It codes for CASSSSSRGTWNTEAFF. Filled out from reference TRBV5-6 and TRBJ1-1, the complete variable domain reads DAGVTQSPTHLIKTRGQQVTLRCSPKSGHDTVSWYQQALGQGPQFIFQYYEEEERQRGNFPDRFSGHQFPNYSSELNVNALLLGDSALYLCASSSSSRGTWNTEAFFGQGTRLTVV.

The chain uses TRBV5-4 and TRBJ2-1; D may be TRBD1 or TRBD2 (7 bases each). Germline values: CDR1 SGHNT, CDR2 YYREEE (reference sequence). The V end lost 5 bases, the J end lost 15 bases, and 24 bases lay between the germline ends. This CDR3 is 14 amino acids long. The CDR3 region is CASRGTASGLPPFF. CDR3 sequence (DNA): TGTGCCAGCAGAGGGACAGCTAGCGGTCTACCCCCGTTCTTC.

The chain carries TRBV12-1 and TRBJ2-3; TRBD2 was called by the table and not checked on the DNA. TRBV12-1 is termed a pseudogene. The CDR3 runs to 14 residues. The CDR3 region has the DNA TGTGCCAGCAGCAATAGAGATTTCACAGATACGCAGTATTTT. It yields the protein CASSNRDFTDTQYF.

This chain links TRBV13 with TRBJ2-3; D is unclear. V was trimmed by 1 base and J by 6 bases, leaving 5 bases between them. The CDR3 spans 12 residues. Germline loops: CDR1 PRHDT, CDR2 FYEKMQ (reference sequence). As DNA, the CDR3 is TGTGCCAGCAGCTTAGTGGGGGATACGCAGTATTTT. Translation gives CASSLVGDTQYF.

The CDR3 bases are TGTGCCAGCAGCTTAGCAGGGGGGGCAGAGACCCAGTACTTC. This sequence encodes CASSLAGGAETQYF. The V and J genes are TRBV5-6 and TRBJ2-5, with D perhaps TRBD1 or TRBD2 (7 bases each). The CDR3 runs to 14 residues. V was clipped by 2 bases and J by 4 bases, with 12 bases between them. CDR1 and CDR2 from the germline V gene are SGHDT and YYEEEE.

The V and J genes are TRBV7-2 and TRBJ2-5; TRBD2 matches 9 bases. The V and J ends lost 1 base and 4 bases, in that order; junction bases with no gene match: 4. This CDR3 region has 15 residues. CDR1 and CDR2 (germline): SGHTA, FQGNSA. As DNA, the CDR3 is TGTGCCAGCAGCTTAGGACTAGCGGCACTAGAGACCCAGTACTTC. Encoded protein: CASSLGLAALETQYF. The variable domain in full, with the rest retrieved from reference TRBV7-2 and TRBJ2-5, is GAGVSQSPSNKVTEKGKDVELRCDPISGHTALYWYRQSLGQGLEFLIYFQGNSAPDKSGLPSDRFSAERTGGSVSTLTIQRTQQEDSAVYLCASSLGLAALETQYFGPGTRLLVL.